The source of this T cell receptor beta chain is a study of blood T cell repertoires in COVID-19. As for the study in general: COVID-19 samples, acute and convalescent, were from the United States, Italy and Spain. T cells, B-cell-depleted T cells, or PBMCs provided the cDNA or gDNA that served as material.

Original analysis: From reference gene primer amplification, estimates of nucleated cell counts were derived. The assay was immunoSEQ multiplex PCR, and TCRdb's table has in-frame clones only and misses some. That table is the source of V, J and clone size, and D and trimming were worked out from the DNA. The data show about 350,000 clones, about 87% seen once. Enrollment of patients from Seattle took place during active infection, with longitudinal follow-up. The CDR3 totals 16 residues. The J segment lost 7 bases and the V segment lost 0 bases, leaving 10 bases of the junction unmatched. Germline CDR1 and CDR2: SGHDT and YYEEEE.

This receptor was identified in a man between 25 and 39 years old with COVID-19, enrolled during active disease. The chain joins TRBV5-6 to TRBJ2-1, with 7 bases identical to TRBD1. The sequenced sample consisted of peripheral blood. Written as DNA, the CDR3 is TGTGCCAGCAGCTTGGAGTTGGCAGGGGGTCGAAATGAGCAGTTCTTC. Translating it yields CASSLELAGGRNEQFF.